Sequencing of this T cell receptor (beta chain) was carried out in a study of CD8 T cells in Susac syndrome. After extraction with the RNeasy kit, roughly 0.45 to 1 ug of the RNA was reverse transcribed using random hexamers. Amplification of TCR beta CDR3 used immunoSEQ multiplex PCR across 54 Vbeta and 13 Jbeta. Each CDR3 protein is one row after TCRdb ran MiXCR on the immunoSEQ multiplex PCR reads. Of some 170,000 distinct CDR3 sequences detected, just over 90% appear once; the ten largest clones hold more than 0.11%. This CDR3 is 14 amino acids long. Per germline, CDR1 MDHEN and CDR2 SYDVKM. The germline V and J ends were trimmed by 7 bases and 0 bases, with 10 bases remaining between them. TCR beta sequences were obtained from blood CD8+ and CD4+ T cells. The study used healthy donors as controls matched for age and sex. TEMRA cells were FACS-enriched, with CD8+ and CD4+ T cells isolated negatively.

Input material: CD4+ T cells from PBMCs. J is TRBJ1-3 and V is TRBV28; D is ambiguous. The clonotype comes from a human donor in good health. CDR3 nucleotides: TGTGCCAGCATTCTCGACACCTCTGGAAACACCATATATTTT. This translates into CASILDTSGNTIYF. Full variable domain (missing parts from reference TRBV28 and TRBJ1-3): DVKVTQSSRYLVKRTGEKVFLECVQDMDHENMFWYRQDPGLGLRLIYFSYDVKMKEKGDIPEGYSVSREKKERFSLILESASTNQTSMYLCASILDTSGNTIYFGEGSWLTVV.